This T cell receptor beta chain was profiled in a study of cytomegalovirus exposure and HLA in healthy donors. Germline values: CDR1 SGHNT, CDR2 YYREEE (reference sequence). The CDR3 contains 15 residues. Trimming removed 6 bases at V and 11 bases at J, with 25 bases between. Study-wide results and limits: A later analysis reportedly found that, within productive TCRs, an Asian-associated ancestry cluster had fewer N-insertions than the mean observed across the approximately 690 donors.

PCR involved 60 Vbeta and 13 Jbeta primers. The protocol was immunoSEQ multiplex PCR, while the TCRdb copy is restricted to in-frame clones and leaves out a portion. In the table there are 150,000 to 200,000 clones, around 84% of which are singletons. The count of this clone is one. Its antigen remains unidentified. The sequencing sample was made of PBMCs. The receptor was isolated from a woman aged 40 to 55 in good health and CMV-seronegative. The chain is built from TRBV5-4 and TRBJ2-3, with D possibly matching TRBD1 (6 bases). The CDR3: CASTVGTGTLGGQYF. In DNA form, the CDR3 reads TGTGCCAGCACGGTGGGGACCGGGACACTCGGTGGGCAGTATTTT.